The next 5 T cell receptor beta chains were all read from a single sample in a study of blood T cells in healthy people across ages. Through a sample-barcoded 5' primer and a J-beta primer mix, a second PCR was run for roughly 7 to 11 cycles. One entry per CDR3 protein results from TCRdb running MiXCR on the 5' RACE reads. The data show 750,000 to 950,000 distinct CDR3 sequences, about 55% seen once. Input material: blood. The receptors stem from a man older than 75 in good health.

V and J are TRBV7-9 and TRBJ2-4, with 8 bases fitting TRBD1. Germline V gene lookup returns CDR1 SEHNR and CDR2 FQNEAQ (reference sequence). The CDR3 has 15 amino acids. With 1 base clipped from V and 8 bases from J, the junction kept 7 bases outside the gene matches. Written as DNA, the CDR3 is TGTGCCAGCAGCTTAGGGTCCAGGGGGCGAGACATTCAGTACTTC. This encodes CASSLGSRGRDIQYF.

This CDR3 reads CATSRQAGGWGETQYF. For the CDR3, the DNA is TGTGCCACCAGCAGACAAGCGGGAGGTTGGGGAGAGACCCAGTACTTC. V gene TRBV15 combines with J gene TRBJ2-5, with 9 bases matching TRBD2. Germline assignment: CDR1 LNHNV and CDR2 YYDKDF (reference sequence). The CDR3 spans 16 residues. V shed 2 bases and J 4 bases; nucleotides not matched to a gene: 8.

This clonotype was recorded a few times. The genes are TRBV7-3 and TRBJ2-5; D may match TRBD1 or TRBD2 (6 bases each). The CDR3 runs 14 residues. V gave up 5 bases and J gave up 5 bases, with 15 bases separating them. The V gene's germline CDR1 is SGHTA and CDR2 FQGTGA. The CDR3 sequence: CASSPSGAVETQYF. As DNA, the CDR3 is TGTGCCAGCAGCCCCTCGGGGGCTGTGGAGACCCAGTACTTC.

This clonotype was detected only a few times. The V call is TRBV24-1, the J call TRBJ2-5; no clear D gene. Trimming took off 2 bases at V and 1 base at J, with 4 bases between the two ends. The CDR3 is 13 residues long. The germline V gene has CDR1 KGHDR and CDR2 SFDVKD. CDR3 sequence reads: CATSDSRQETQYF. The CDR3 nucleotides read TGTGCCACCAGTGATTCCCGCCAAGAGACCCAGTACTTC.

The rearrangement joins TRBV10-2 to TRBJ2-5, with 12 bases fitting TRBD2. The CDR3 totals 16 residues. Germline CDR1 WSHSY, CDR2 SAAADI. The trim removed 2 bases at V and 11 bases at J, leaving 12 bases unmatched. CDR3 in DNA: TGCGCCAGCAGTGAGAGAGGGACTAGCGGGCCCTACGGGCAGTACTTC. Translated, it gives CASSERGTSGPYGQYF.